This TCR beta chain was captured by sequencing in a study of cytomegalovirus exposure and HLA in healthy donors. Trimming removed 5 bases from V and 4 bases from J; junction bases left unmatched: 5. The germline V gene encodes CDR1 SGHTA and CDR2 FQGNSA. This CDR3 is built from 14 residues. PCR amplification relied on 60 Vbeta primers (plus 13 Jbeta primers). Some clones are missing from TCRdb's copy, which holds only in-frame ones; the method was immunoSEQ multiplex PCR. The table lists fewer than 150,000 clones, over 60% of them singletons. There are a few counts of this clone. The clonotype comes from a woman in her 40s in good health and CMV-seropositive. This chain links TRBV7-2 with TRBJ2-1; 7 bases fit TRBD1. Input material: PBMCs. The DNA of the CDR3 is TGTGCCAGCAGCCTCCGGGACAGTTACAATGAGCAGTTCTTC. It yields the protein CASSLRDSYNEQFF.